At least ten counts were recorded for the clone carrying this T cell receptor beta chain. What it recognizes is unknown. The germline CDR1 and CDR2 sequences are MDHEN and SYDVKM. This CDR3 has 13 residues. Trimming cost V 3 bases and J 10 bases, with 10 bases left between them. The sample is drawn from a study of tumor-infiltrating lymphocytes in primary liver carcinoma. The input was about 500 ng total RNA; TCR beta cDNA was made from it with a constant-region primer. Nested multiplex PCR, run for three rounds with slightly modified ARM-PCR, yielded TCR beta libraries. With TRBV1-TRBV30 forward primers and a C-beta reverse primer, the first two PCR rounds were run for approximately 9 cycles each. TCRdb re-analysed the multiplex PCR reads in MiXCR, keeping a single row per CDR3 protein. The sample records 65,000 to 80,000 distinct CDR3 sequences, about 72% being singletons. Study-wide results and limits: Top-250-clone fractions were significantly higher in tumors than in blood (p = 0.039). Paired tumor-adjacent and tumor-blood samples overlapped less than tumor region pairs did.

Joint extraction of RNA and DNA used about 17-31 mg of bulk tissue that was unsorted. Those patients suffered from chronic HBV infection and were treatment-naive. Samples were taken from five separate regions of every tumor. The specimen sequenced was liver tumor tissue from sampling region 4. Subset: tumor region T4, right-lateral pole. The chain uses TRBV28 and TRBJ1-6; D might be TRBD1 (6 bases). The sequence came from a man aged 40-50 years with primary liver carcinoma and hepatitis B virus infection. CDR3 protein: CASSFRGGSPLHF. DNA for the CDR3: TGTGCCAGCAGTTTCAGGGGAGGATCACCCCTCCACTTT.